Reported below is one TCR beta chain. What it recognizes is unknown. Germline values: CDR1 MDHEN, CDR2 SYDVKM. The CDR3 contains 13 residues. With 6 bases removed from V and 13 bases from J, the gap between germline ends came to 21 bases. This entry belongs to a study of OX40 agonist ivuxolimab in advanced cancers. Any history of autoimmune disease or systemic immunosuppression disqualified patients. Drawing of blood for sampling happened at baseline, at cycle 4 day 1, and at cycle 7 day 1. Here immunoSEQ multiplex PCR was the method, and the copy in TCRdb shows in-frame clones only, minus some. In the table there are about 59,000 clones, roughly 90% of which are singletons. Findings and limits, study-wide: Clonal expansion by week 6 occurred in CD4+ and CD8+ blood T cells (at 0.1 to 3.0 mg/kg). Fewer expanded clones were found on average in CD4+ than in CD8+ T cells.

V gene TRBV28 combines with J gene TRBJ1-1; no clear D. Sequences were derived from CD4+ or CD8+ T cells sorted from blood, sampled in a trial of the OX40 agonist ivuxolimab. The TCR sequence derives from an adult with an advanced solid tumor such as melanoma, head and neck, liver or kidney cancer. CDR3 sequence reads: CASRPAGLSDVFF. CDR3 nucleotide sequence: TGTGCCAGCAGACCGGCTGGTCTGTCTGACGTTTTCTTT.